Listed here are 29 T cell receptor beta chains from one sample, sequenced in a study of OX40 agonist ivuxolimab in advanced cancers. Data came from immunoSEQ multiplex PCR; TCRdb stores just in-frame clones and leaves some out. The sample contains 59,000 or so clones, about 90% of which appear only once. Sequencing used CD4+ or CD8+ T cells sorted from blood, obtained in a trial of the OX40 agonist ivuxolimab. The receptors were sampled from an adult with an advanced solid tumor such as melanoma, head and neck, liver or kidney cancer.

This clone was seen a single time. This rearrangement joins TRBV7-6 to TRBJ2-5, with D possibly TRBD1 on 5 matching bases. V dropped 5 bases and J dropped 5 bases, with 12 bases sitting between them. CDR3 length: 13 residues. The germline gives CDR1 SGHVS, CDR2 FNYEAQ. CDR3: CASSKTEFETQYF. Written as DNA, the CDR3 is TGTGCCAGCAGCAAGACAGAGTTTGAGACCCAGTACTTC.

The chain couples TRBV20-1 to TRBJ1-1, with D maybe TRBD1 (5 bases). Germline V lookup: CDR1 DFQATT, CDR2 SNEGSKA (reference sequence). V was pared by 7 bases and J by 7 bases, with 13 bases between. The CDR3 covers 11 residues. The CDR3 bases are TGCAGTGTTACTAAGAGGGGTGAAGCTTTCTTT. Protein product: CSVTKRGEAFF.

The chain has TRBV6-1 and TRBJ2-6; D gene uncertain. CDR3 length: 14 amino acids. Trimming took 5 bases from V and 1 from J, leaving 6 bases between them. The germline CDR1 and CDR2 sequences are MNHNS and SASEGT. CDR3 coding DNA: TGTGCCAGCAGTCATGGGTCTGGGGCCAACGTCCTGACTTTC. Amino acid sequence: CASSHGSGANVLTF.

The V gene is TRBV30, the J gene TRBJ1-4; 10 bases align to TRBD1. CDR1 GTSNPN and CDR2 SVGIG come from the germline V gene (reference sequence). The CDR3 sequence is 14 residues long. V trimming: 2 bases; J trimming: 7 bases; junction bases outside the gene matches: 4. DNA of the CDR3: TGTGCCTGGAGTAAGGACAGGGGGACTGAAAAACTGTTTTTT. It encodes CAWSKDRGTEKLFF.

There are a few counts of this clone. This sequence joins TRBV6-1 and TRBJ2-7; TRBD1 is a possible D gene (5 bases). V shed 3 bases and J shed 0 bases, with 12 bases lying between them. CDR3 size: 15 residues. Per the germline V gene, CDR1 is MNHNS and CDR2 is SASEGT. CDR3 coding DNA: TGTGCCAGCAGTGATCAGGGCAGGCCCTCCTACGAGCAGTACTTC. As protein: CASSDQGRPSYEQYF.

This rearrangement joins TRBV5-4 to TRBJ1-1; 10 bases are shared with TRBD1. Germline loops: CDR1 SGHNT, CDR2 YYREEE (reference sequence). With 7 bases clipped from V and 3 bases from J, the junction kept 6 bases outside the gene matches. The CDR3 runs to 14 residues. CDR3 nucleotide sequence: TGTGCCAGCCATAGACAGGGGGCTGACACTGAAGCTTTCTTT. Translation gives CASHRQGADTEAFF.

The rearrangement joins TRBV5-1 to TRBJ2-7, with 9 nucleotides matching TRBD1. Germline lookup yields CDR1 SGHRS and CDR2 YFSETQ. The CDR3 length is 15 residues. The J segment lost 4 bases and the V segment lost 1 base, leaving 6 bases of the junction unmatched. The CDR3 region has the DNA TGCGCCAGCAGCTTGAGCAGGACAGGGGAATACGAGCAGTACTTC. It specifies CASSLSRTGEYEQYF.

In DNA, the CDR3 is TGTGCCAGCAGCTCAAGACGGCTAGCGGGTGACGAGCAGTACTTC. It encodes CASSSRRLAGDEQYF. This chain uses TRBV7-8 with TRBJ2-7, with 8 positions matching TRBD2. V was pared by 4 bases and J by 5 bases, with 10 bases of the junction left unmatched. Germline CDR1 SGHVS, CDR2 FQNEAQ. The CDR3 consists of 15 residues.

This chain uses TRBV9 with TRBJ2-3; D gene ambiguous. Germline loops: CDR1 SGDLS, CDR2 YYNGEE. This CDR3 region has 14 residues. Deletions cut 0 bases from V and 1 base from J, with 6 bases between. This chain's CDR3 is CASSVEPRTDTQYF. DNA for the CDR3: TGTGCCAGCAGCGTAGAACCCCGCACAGATACGCAGTATTTT. Looking up the rest from reference TRBV9 and TRBJ2-3 gives the full variable domain: DSGVTQTPKHLITATGQRVTLRCSPRSGDLSVYWYQQSLDQGLQFLIQYYNGEERAKGNILERFSAQQFPDLHSELNLSSLELGDSALYFCASSVEPRTDTQYFGPGTRLTVL.

The chain couples TRBV18 to TRBJ1-1, with TRBD1 matching 10 bases. Germline CDR1 KGHSH, CDR2 LQKENI. V shed 6 bases, J shed 8 bases, and the junction held 3 bases outside the gene matches. The CDR3 is 12 residues long. The chain's CDR3 is CASSRDRGEAFF. The CDR3 DNA reads TGTGCCAGCTCCCGGGACAGGGGAGAAGCTTTCTTT.

With regard to this clone: A junction boundary mismatches the germline segment, possibly from a read error. This chain joins TRBV5-1 and TRBJ2-1; D is unresolved. The CDR3 has 15 residues. The germline CDR1 and CDR2 sequences are SGHRS and YFSETQ. The CDR3 bases are TGCGCCAGCGGCTTGGGTTCTAGTAAGTCAAATGAGCAGTTCTTC. It translates to CASGLGSSKSNEQFF.

V gene TRBV10-2 combines with J gene TRBJ2-5; 12 positions agree with TRBD1. After removal of 3 bases from V and 5 bases from J, the junction contained 10 bases not matched to a gene. The germline V gene encodes CDR1 WSHSY and CDR2 SAAADI. This CDR3 is built from 17 residues. CDR3 sequence: CASSEGWGTGGKETQYF. The CDR3 DNA follows: TGCGCCAGCAGTGAAGGGTGGGGGACAGGGGGCAAGGAGACCCAGTACTTC.

J is TRBJ2-1 and V is TRBV6-6, with TRBD2 matching over 13 bases. The CDR3 has 15 residues. V dropped 6 bases and J dropped 9; count of bases not matched to a gene: 8. Germline CDR1 and CDR2: MNHNY and SVGAGI (reference sequence). CDR3 loop: CASSPQTSGRSEQFF. CDR3 DNA: TGTGCCAGCAGCCCCCAGACTAGCGGGAGGTCTGAGCAGTTCTTC.

The chain uses TRBV9 and TRBJ2-5, with TRBD2 identical over 9 bases. The J call is doubtful: the DNA matches TRBJ2-7 better. Looked up from germline, CDR1 is SGDLS and CDR2 is YYNGEE. The CDR3 runs 16 residues. The CDR3 sequence is CASSGGFSGSYTEQYF. CDR3 DNA: TGTGCCAGCAGCGGAGGATTTAGCGGGAGTTATACCGAGCAGTACTTC.

V usage is TRBV6-4 and J usage is TRBJ1-2, with TRBD1 as a possible D gene (6 bases). The CDR3 runs to 15 residues. Germline V gene lookup returns CDR1 MRHNA and CDR2 SNTAGT. V lost 4 bases and J 4 bases, leaving 16 bases between the germline ends. CDR3 nucleotides: TGTGCCAGCAGTGTGGACAGTGGGACCTCCTATGGCTACACCTTC. Its translation: CASSVDSGTSYGYTF.

Worth noting for this clone: The junction shows a germline mismatch at one end, possibly a read error. This chain connects TRBV5-6 to TRBJ2-7; 8 nucleotides line up with TRBD2. CDR3 length: 15 amino acids. The V gene's germline CDR1 is SGHDT and CDR2 YYEEEE. CDR3 bases: TGTGCCAGCAGTTTGGTAAGCGGGAGCATCGACGAGCAGTACTTC. Its translation is CASSLVSGSIDEQYF.

The DNA for the CDR3 is TGTGCCAGCAGTTCAGGGATTGGCAATTCACCCCTCCACTTT. Its translation is CASSSGIGNSPLHF. The V gene is TRBV27, the J gene TRBJ1-6; D is possibly TRBD1 (5 bases). Germline CDR1 is MNHEY and CDR2 is SMNVEV (reference sequence). CDR3 length equals 14 residues. V shed 4 bases and J shed 7 bases, with 11 bases lying between them.

The chain joins TRBV9 to TRBJ2-1; D gene ambiguous. CDR1 and CDR2 from the germline V gene are SGDLS and YYNGEE. Between the trimmed V and J ends, which lost 4 bases and 5 bases, there was a span of 16 bases. There are 15 residues in the CDR3. The CDR3 here is CASSLPGSTHNEQFF. The CDR3 DNA is TGTGCCAGCAGCCTCCCGGGTAGTACCCACAATGAGCAGTTCTTC.

About this clone: One end of the junction is discordant with germline, which a read error may explain. This chain joins TRBV29-1 and TRBJ2-1, with 7 bases identical to TRBD1. The germline V gene encodes CDR1 SQVTM and CDR2 ANQGSEA. The CDR3 has 21 amino acids. CDR3 nucleotides: TGCAGCGTTGAAAAGTGGAGTCAGGGGGTACCCTTTCTCACCTCCCACAATGAGCAGTTCTTC. Amino acids: CSVEKWSQGVPFLTSHNEQFF.

V usage is TRBV7-8 and J usage is TRBJ1-2; the D is unclear. Germline lookup yields CDR1 SGHVS and CDR2 FQNEAQ. There are 15 residues in the CDR3. V was clipped by 5 bases and J by 4 bases, with 17 bases between them. The CDR3 sequence: CASSPGLEVAYGYTF. The CDR3 DNA reads as TGTGCCAGCAGCCCCGGACTTGAGGTTGCCTATGGCTACACCTTC.

The chain has TRBV5-1 and TRBJ1-2; TRBD1 might be the D (5 bases). Germline lookup yields CDR1 SGHRS and CDR2 YFSETQ. This CDR3 comprises 15 residues. Trimming shortened V by 0 bases and J by 6 bases, and 15 bases separated the two germline ends. CDR3 residues: CASSLAEAGGDGYTF. The DNA for the CDR3 is TGCGCCAGCAGCTTGGCCGAGGCTGGGGGGGATGGCTACACCTTC.

A note on this clone: Other DNA sequences in the sample encode the same CDR3. The genes are TRBV30 and TRBJ1-4; 7 bases are shared with TRBD1. The ends lost 4 bases at V and 7 bases at J; junction bases unmatched: 0. The CDR3 has 11 residues. Germline CDR1 is GTSNPN and CDR2 is SVGIG (reference sequence). The DNA for the CDR3 is TGTGCCTGGACAGGGGGTGAAAAACTGTTTTTT. It translates to CAWTGGEKLFF.

This chain connects TRBV10-1 to TRBJ2-3; 9 bases match TRBD1. J was trimmed by 2 bases and V by 3 bases; bases with no gene match: 3. CDR1 and CDR2 (germline): WNHNN, SYGVQD (reference sequence). The CDR3 is made up of 15 amino acids. The CDR3 loop is CASSDTGGFTDTQYF. In DNA, the CDR3 is TGCGCCAGCAGTGATACAGGGGGCTTCACAGATACGCAGTATTTT.

The rearrangement uses TRBV30 and TRBJ1-2, with a possible D match to TRBD1 (5 bases). The CDR3 is 14 residues long. Between the trimmed V and J ends, which lost 2 bases and 3 bases, there was a span of 13 bases. Germline CDR1 GTSNPN, CDR2 SVGIG (reference sequence). Written as DNA, the CDR3 is TGTGCCTGGAGTTTGCCCCCGGGGGACTATGGCTACACCTTC. Residues: CAWSLPPGDYGYTF.

The rearrangement links TRBV7-9 to TRBJ2-1; maybe TRBD2 (5 bases). The CDR3 extends over 18 amino acids. Germline V lookup: CDR1 SEHNR, CDR2 FQNEAQ (reference sequence). Trimming removed 1 base from V and 8 bases from J, with 24 bases in between. CDR3 bases: TGTGCCAGCAGCTTAGGGCAACAGCGGACGTACCCGGGCTATGAGCAGTTCTTC. Amino acids: CASSLGQQRTYPGYEQFF.

The chain employs TRBV30 and TRBJ1-1; D is unresolved. This CDR3 has 13 amino acids. Germline CDR1 and CDR2: GTSNPN and SVGIG (reference sequence). Trimming removed 4 bases from V and 1 base from J, with 10 bases in between. The CDR3 DNA is TGTGCCTGGACTCACCTGGGGAACACTGAAGCTTTCTTT. As protein: CAWTHLGNTEAFF.

The rearrangement uses TRBV27 and TRBJ2-7, with 8 bases that match TRBD1. V shed 3 bases, J shed 5 bases, and the junction held 9 bases outside the gene matches. The CDR3 runs to 15 residues. Germline V CDR1 and CDR2: MNHEY, SMNVEV (reference sequence). CDR3 loop: CASSFLGTGNHEQYF. In DNA form, the CDR3 reads TGTGCCAGCAGTTTTCTCGGGACAGGAAACCACGAGCAGTACTTC.

The chain employs TRBV7-9 and TRBJ2-2; no clear D. The length of the CDR3 is 16 residues. Trimming cost V 1 base and J 2 bases, with 11 bases left between them. CDR1 SEHNR and CDR2 FQNEAQ come from the germline V gene (reference sequence). DNA for the CDR3: TGTGCCAGCAGCTTAGAGGGAAACCCCAACACCGGGGAGCTGTTTTTT. The encoded protein is CASSLEGNPNTGELFF.

This CDR3 is CASSFDRAESPLHF. The CDR3 region has the DNA TGCGCCAGCAGCTTTGACAGGGCCGAATCACCCCTCCACTTT. The chain couples TRBV5-1 to TRBJ1-6, with 7 bases aligning to TRBD1. CDR3 size: 14 residues. The V segment lost 2 bases and the J segment 10 bases; nucleotides outside the gene matches: 6. Germline loops: CDR1 SGHRS, CDR2 YFSETQ.